This T cell receptor beta chain was identified in a study of tumor and adjacent non-tumor tissue in lung cancer. Across the study: Samples averaged approximately 3.9 million productive TCRbeta reads each.

The library came from three nested PCR rounds adapted from ARM-PCR protocols. TCRdb called the multiplex PCR reads again in MiXCR, with one record for every CDR3 protein. Of more than 85,000 distinct CDR3 sequences detected, approximately 82% appear once; the ten largest clones hold approximately 35%. RNA was extracted from bulk tissue without any cell sorting. The germline V gene encodes CDR1 LGHNA and CDR2 YSLEER. The CDR3 loop spans 13 amino acids. In regard to this clonotype: A single base separates this from a much larger clone, so it may be a read error.

This TCR was sampled from a woman aged 55 to 70 with non-small cell lung cancer. V gene TRBV4-3 combines with J gene TRBJ2-7, with D unresolved. Sequencing was performed on lung tumor tissue. The CDR3 protein is CASSQGRNHDQYF. CDR3 sequence (DNA): TGCGCCAGCAGCCAAGGCAGAAACCACGACCAGTACTTC.